The source of this T cell receptor (beta chain) is a study of blood T cell repertoires in COVID-19. Study-wide background: T cells, B-cell-depleted T cells, or PBMCs provided the cDNA or gDNA that served as material.

Assay: immunoSEQ multiplex PCR; the TCRdb copy retains only in-frame clones and omits some. The table lists about 190,000 clones, 84% of them singletons. The sequence came from a woman in her twenties or thirties who had recovered from COVID-19. Specimen: PBMCs or T cells enriched from blood (not recorded which).

CDR3: CASSELGQGASEQFF. As DNA, the CDR3 is TGTGCCAGCAGTGAATTGGGACAGGGGGCATCTGAGCAGTTCTTC. The V gene is TRBV25-1, the J gene TRBJ2-1; 12 positions match TRBD1. Germline assignment: CDR1 MGHDK and CDR2 SYGVNS. The CDR3 spans 15 residues. V was clipped by 1 base and J by 9 bases; unmatched bases: 4.